Presented here are 21 T cell receptor beta chains from one specimen sequenced in a study of Graves' ophthalmopathy and Graves' hyperthyroidism. Amplified material comprised TCR beta CDR3 regions derived from RNA transcripts. Investigators did first-round RT-PCR with HTBI primers, then second-round multiplex PCR. TCRdb itself ran the multiplex PCR reads through MiXCR, one entry per CDR3 protein. The sample holds some 1.1 million distinct CDR3 sequences, roughly 35% seen once. Sequenced input: peripheral blood or thyroid tissue (not recorded which). The receptors here all came from an adult man with Graves' hyperthyroidism.

The genes are TRBV7-8 and TRBJ2-5, with D possibly matching TRBD2 (6 bases). The CDR3 runs 17 residues. Trimming took off 9 bases at V and 1 base at J, with 24 bases between the two ends. Germline CDR1 and CDR2: SGHVS and FQNEAQ. CDR3 sequence: CASAPVGVAVTQETQYF. CDR3 in DNA: TGTGCCAGTGCGCCCGTGGGAGTAGCGGTAACCCAAGAGACCCAGTACTTC.

The chain uses TRBV4-3 and TRBJ2-7, with a weak D call TRBD1 (6 bases). Per the germline V gene, CDR1 is LGHNA and CDR2 is YSLEER. CDR3 length: 15 amino acids. Trimming removed 0 bases at V and 3 bases at J, with 12 bases between. The CDR3 DNA follows: TGCGCCAGCAGCCAAGAGGATGGACAGAACTACGAGCAGTACTTC. This translates into CASSQEDGQNYEQYF.

This clonotype was recorded many times. The chain joins TRBV20-1 to TRBJ1-1, with D unresolved. With 0 bases removed from V and 12 bases from J, the gap between germline ends came to 17 bases. The germline V gene has CDR1 DFQATT and CDR2 SNEGSKA (reference sequence). This CDR3 has 13 amino acids. This CDR3 is CSARDYNDFKTFF. In nucleotides, the CDR3 is TGCAGTGCTAGAGATTATAACGATTTTAAGACTTTCTTT.

In the case of this clonotype: This may come from a read error, since a much larger clone is one base off. The chain recombines TRBV7-2 with TRBJ1-4; 8 nucleotides match TRBD1. CDR1 is SGHTA, CDR2 FQGNSA, per germline. This CDR3 has 14 amino acids. The CDR3 DNA is TGTGCCATCAGCCTCGGACAGGGCCATGAAAAACTGTTTTTT. Its protein is CAISLGQGHEKLFF.

This clonotype was observed once. The CDR3 loop reads CASMQRTEAFF. For the CDR3, the DNA is TGTGCCAGTATGCAGCGGACTGAAGCTTTCTTT. The chain is built from TRBV19 and TRBJ1-1; unclear D gene. The CDR3 has 11 residues. Germline V lookup: CDR1 LNHDA, CDR2 SQIVND (reference sequence). V shed 7 bases and J shed 5 bases, with 8 bases lying between them.

The sample holds a few counts of this clonotype. The CDR3 nucleotides read TGCGCCAGCCAGGAACAGGACCGCGGAACTGAAGCTTTCTTT. It codes for CASQEQDRGTEAFF. This chain uses TRBV5-1 with TRBJ1-1, with D possibly being TRBD1 (5 bases). Germline V lookup: CDR1 SGHRS, CDR2 YFSETQ. Trimming left V 7 bases short and J 5 bases short, with 18 bases between. There are 14 residues in the CDR3.

Concerning this clonotype: This CDR3 is missing its conserved last phenylalanine or tryptophan, likely due to a read error. The J gene is TRBJ1-2, the V gene TRBV24-1; D remains ambiguous. CDR1 and CDR2 (germline): KGHDR, SFDVKD. The CDR3 covers 12 residues. This CDR3 is CATSDSAYGYTS. CDR3 nucleotide sequence: TGTGCCACAAGTGATTCGGCCTATGGCTACACCTCC.

This chain uses TRBV7-8 with TRBJ1-5; D remains ambiguous. Trimming left V 0 bases short and J 9 bases short, with 18 bases between. This CDR3 is built from 16 residues. Germline CDR1 is SGHVS and CDR2 is FQNEAQ. The CDR3 bases are TGTGCCAGCAGCTTAGCAGTTAAGTCCTTTACGGGGCCCCAGCATTTT. It encodes CASSLAVKSFTGPQHF.

This clonotype was picked up many times. The chain recombines TRBV6-6 with TRBJ1-6; TRBD1 agrees at 9 bases. This CDR3 has 16 residues. In germline, CDR1 is MNHNY, CDR2 SVGAGI (reference sequence). Trimming took 0 bases from V and 7 from J; bases not matched to a gene: 4. This CDR3 is CASSYSQGARNSPLHF. The CDR3 bases are TGTGCCAGCAGTTACTCACAGGGGGCGAGGAATTCACCCCTCCACTTT.

This chain joins TRBV29-1 and TRBJ2-7; 11 positions match TRBD2. The CDR3 is made up of 15 amino acids. Germline loops: CDR1 SQVTM, CDR2 ANQGSEA. V gave up 7 bases and J gave up 3 bases; unmatched junction bases: 11. CDR3 in DNA: TGCAGCGCCCTAGTGGGCCTAGCGGGAGGCTACGAGCAGTACTTC. It codes for CSALVGLAGGYEQYF.

This clonotype came up many times. This chain joins TRBV10-3 and TRBJ2-7, with 7 bases identical to TRBD1. V gave up 8 bases and J gave up 0 bases; unmatched junction bases: 4. The CDR3 loop spans 13 amino acids. Per germline, CDR1 ENHRY and CDR2 SYGVKD. The CDR3 sequence: CAISGQSSYEQYF. In nucleotides, the CDR3 is TGTGCCATCTCGGGACAGTCCTCCTACGAGCAGTACTTC.

The chain recombines TRBV2 with TRBJ1-6; 11 bases are shared with TRBD1. Trimming at V came to 4 bases and at J to 10 bases, leaving 3 bases not matched to a gene. The CDR3 is 14 amino acids. Looked up from germline, CDR1 is SNHLY and CDR2 is FYNNEI. The CDR3 reads CASSGGTGGSPLHF. The CDR3 nucleotides are TGTGCCAGCAGTGGCGGGACAGGGGGGTCACCCCTCCACTTT.

This clonotype was observed a few times. The chain has TRBV4-3 and TRBJ1-6; D is ambiguous. Trimming took 2 bases from V and 4 from J, leaving 9 bases between them. Per germline, CDR1 LGHNA and CDR2 YSLEER. CDR3 length equals 15 residues. In DNA form, the CDR3 reads TGCGCCAGCAGCCAACGCCAAGGGTATAATTCACCCCTCCACTTT. Protein product: CASSQRQGYNSPLHF.

This clonotype was counted at least ten times. This chain connects TRBV7-2 to TRBJ2-7; no clear D gene. The germline CDR1 and CDR2 sequences are SGHTA and FQGNSA. V lost 4 bases and J lost 3, with 16 bases in between. This CDR3 comprises 15 residues. The CDR3 loop is CASSSAPRIDYEQYF. The DNA of the CDR3 is TGTGCCAGCAGCTCTGCCCCACGGATCGACTACGAGCAGTACTTC.

At least ten counts were recorded for this clonotype. V usage is TRBV2 and J usage is TRBJ1-4, with D hard to call. V lost 7 bases and J lost 0, with 9 bases in between. The CDR3 has 14 amino acids. From germline, CDR1 is SNHLY and CDR2 FYNNEI. CDR3: CASNRGTTNEKLFF. DNA for the CDR3: TGTGCCAGCAACCGGGGAACAACTAATGAAAAACTGTTTTTT.

CDR3 region: CASSLSPGGAETQYF. CDR3 nucleotides: TGTGCCAGCAGCTTATCTCCAGGGGGCGCAGAGACCCAGTACTTC. V usage is TRBV7-9 and J usage is TRBJ2-5; 8 bases are a match to TRBD1. The V gene end was trimmed by 2 bases and the J gene end by 4 bases; junction bases not matched to a gene: 6. This CDR3 comprises 15 residues. CDR1 is SEHNR, CDR2 FQNEAQ, per germline (reference sequence).

This clonotype was found many times. The gene calls are TRBV19 and TRBJ1-1, with D uncertain. The CDR3 spans 14 residues. Looked up from germline, CDR1 is LNHDA and CDR2 is SQIVND (reference sequence). Trimming pared 8 bases from V and 0 bases from J, leaving 13 bases between. The CDR3 sequence: CASLPENMNTEAFF. CDR3 nucleotide sequence: TGTGCCAGTTTGCCAGAGAACATGAACACTGAAGCTTTCTTT.

Remarks on this clonotype: An end of the junction does not agree with germline; a read error may underlie this. The gene calls are TRBV12-3 or TRBV12-4 and TRBJ2-5; perhaps TRBD1 as D (6 bases). This CDR3 spans 12 amino acids. The CDR3 loop is CAGSRTDATQYF. In DNA form, the CDR3 reads TGTGCCGGCAGCCGGACAGATGCGACCCAGTACTTC.

The chain links TRBV5-6 to TRBJ2-7; weak D call: TRBD1 (6 bases). Germline assignment: CDR1 SGHDT and CDR2 YYEEEE. CDR3 length: 13 amino acids. Trimming cost V 5 bases and J 6 bases, with 15 bases left between them. The CDR3 spells CASRSYRVREQYF. The CDR3 bases are TGTGCCAGCAGGTCCTACAGGGTCCGCGAGCAGTACTTC.

This chain joins TRBV20-1 and TRBJ1-5; TRBD1 might be the D (6 bases). This CDR3 region has 15 residues. The ends were cut back, 6 bases at V and 4 bases at J, with 19 bases in the middle. The V gene's germline CDR1 is DFQATT and CDR2 SNEGSKA (reference sequence). CDR3 sequence: CSAHQLGQGNQPQHF. CDR3 in DNA: TGCAGTGCGCACCAATTGGGCCAGGGGAATCAGCCCCAGCATTTT.

This clonotype was recorded many times. V gene TRBV19 combines with J gene TRBJ2-7, with D perhaps matching TRBD1 (6 bases). The CDR3 spans 14 residues. From germline, CDR1 is LNHDA and CDR2 SQIVND (reference sequence). V was clipped by 5 bases and J by 0 bases, with 11 bases between them. The CDR3 here is CASSRQESSYEQYF. The DNA for the CDR3 is TGTGCCAGTAGTCGACAGGAAAGCTCCTACGAGCAGTACTTC.